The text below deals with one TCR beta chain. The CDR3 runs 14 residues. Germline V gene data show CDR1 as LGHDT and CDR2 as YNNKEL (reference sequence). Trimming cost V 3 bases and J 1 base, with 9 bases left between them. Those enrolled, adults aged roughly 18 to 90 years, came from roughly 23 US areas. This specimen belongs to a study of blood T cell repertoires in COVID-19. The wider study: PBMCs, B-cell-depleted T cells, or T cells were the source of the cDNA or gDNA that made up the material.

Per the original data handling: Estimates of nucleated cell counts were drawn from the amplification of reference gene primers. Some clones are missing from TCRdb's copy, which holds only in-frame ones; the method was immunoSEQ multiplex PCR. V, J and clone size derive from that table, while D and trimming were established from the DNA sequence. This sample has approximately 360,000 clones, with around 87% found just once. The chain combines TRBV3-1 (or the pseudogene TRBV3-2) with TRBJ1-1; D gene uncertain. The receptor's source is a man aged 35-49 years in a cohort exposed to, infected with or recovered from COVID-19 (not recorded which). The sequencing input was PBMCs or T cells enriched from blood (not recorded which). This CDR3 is CASSQENRNTEAFF. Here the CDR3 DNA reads TGTGCCAGCAGCCAGGAAAACAGGAACACTGAAGCTTTCTTT.